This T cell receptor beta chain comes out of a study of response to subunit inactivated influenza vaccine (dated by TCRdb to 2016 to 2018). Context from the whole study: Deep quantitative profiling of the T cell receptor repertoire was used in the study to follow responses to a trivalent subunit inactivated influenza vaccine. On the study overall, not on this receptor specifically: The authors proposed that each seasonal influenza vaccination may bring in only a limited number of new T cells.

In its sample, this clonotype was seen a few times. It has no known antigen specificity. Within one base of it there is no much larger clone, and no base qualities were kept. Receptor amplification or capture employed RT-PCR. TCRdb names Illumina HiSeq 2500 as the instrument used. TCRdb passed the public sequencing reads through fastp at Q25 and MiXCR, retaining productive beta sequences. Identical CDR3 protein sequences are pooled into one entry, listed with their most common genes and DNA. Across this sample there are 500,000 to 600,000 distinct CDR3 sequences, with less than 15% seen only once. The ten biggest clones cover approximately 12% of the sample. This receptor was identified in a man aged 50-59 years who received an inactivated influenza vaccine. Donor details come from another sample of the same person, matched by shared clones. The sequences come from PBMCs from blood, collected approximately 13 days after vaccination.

The CDR3 amino acid sequence is: CATSDTLGPGSGRARETQYF. The sequenced DNA is TGTGCCACCAGTGATACCCTGGGTCCGGGCAGCGGGAGGGCCAGAGAGACCCAGTACTTC. The chain couples TRBV24-1 to TRBJ2-5; 10 middle bases align to TRBD2. The germline V and J ends show losses of 3 bases and 4 bases respectively, and no gene match explains 19 bases of the junction. From its cysteine to its phenylalanine, the CDR3 spans 20 amino acids. Only CDR3 DNA remains: 60 bases, in frame from the first base. The CDR1 and CDR2 encoded by the germline V gene are KGHDR and SFDVKD.